This paragraph reports one T cell receptor beta chain. Original analysis: Reference gene primer amplification gave nucleated cell count estimates. Repertoires were generated with immunoSEQ multiplex PCR, while TCRdb's copy carries only in-frame clones and drops some. Clonal size and the V and J genes are those of that table, whereas D and trimming came from the DNA. The table includes about 100,000 clones, approximately 86% detected once. The sample is drawn from a study of blood T cell repertoires in COVID-19. Whole-study context: Material from acute and convalescent COVID-19 was sourced from the United States, Italy and Spain. T cells, B-cell-depleted T cells, or PBMCs supplied cDNA or gDNA.

This CDR3 is built from 15 residues. The ends lost 2 bases at V and 6 bases at J; junction bases unmatched: 7. CDR1 is SEHNR, CDR2 FQNEAQ, per germline (reference sequence). What the recovered Cohort 3 donors had was two negative PCRs, clearance, or symptom resolution. The TCR comes from a woman aged 50 to 60 who had recovered from COVID-19. The chain combines TRBV7-9 with TRBJ1-1; 9 nucleotides line up with TRBD1. The material sequenced was PBMCs or T cells enriched from blood (not recorded which). CDR3 loop: CASSLPGQGISEAFF. CDR3 in DNA: TGTGCCAGCAGCTTACCGGGACAGGGAATCTCTGAAGCTTTCTTT. Complete variable domain (other parts from reference TRBV7-9 and TRBJ1-1): DTGVSQNPRHKITKRGQNVTFRCDPISEHNRLYWYRQTLGQGPEFLTYFQNEAQLEKSRLLSDRFSAERPKGSFSTLEIQRTEQGDSAMYLCASSLPGQGISEAFFGQGTRLTVV.